Shown below are 7 T cell receptor beta chains from a single sample sequenced in a study of T cells in localized non-small cell lung cancer. The assay was immunoSEQ multiplex PCR, and TCRdb's table has in-frame clones only and misses some. The repertoire holds fewer than 45,000 clones, with almost 90% as singletons. The specimen comprised peripheral blood, sampled before any cancer treatment. The receptors come from an older female donor with stage I squamous cell lung carcinoma.

The rearrangement links TRBV18 to TRBJ2-5; the D gene could be TRBD1 or TRBD2 (5 bases each). Germline V lookup: CDR1 KGHSH, CDR2 LQKENI. The CDR3 loop spans 16 amino acids. V lost 0 bases, J lost 5 bases, and 16 bases lay in between. CDR3 bases: TGTGCCAGCTCACCACCAAGCGCAGGGAGCCGTGAGACCCAGTACTTC. Protein: CASSPPSAGSRETQYF.

Judged by abundance, this clone is medium-sized. The chain is built from TRBV7-3 and TRBJ2-3, with TRBD2 as a possible D gene (7 bases). This CDR3 has 15 residues. The V gene lost 1 base and the J gene lost 5 bases, with 13 bases spanning the gap. Germline assignment: CDR1 SGHTA and CDR2 FQGTGA. DNA for the CDR3: TGTGCCAGCAGCTTAATCCAGGGAGGGGGAGATACGCAGTATTTT. Its translation is CASSLIQGGGDTQYF.

The rearrangement links TRBV7-2 to TRBJ1-4, with TRBD1 matching 9 bases. CDR1 and CDR2 (germline): SGHTA, FQGNSA. The length of the CDR3 is 15 residues. The trim removed 2 bases at V and 7 bases at J, leaving 5 bases unmatched. CDR3 sequence: CASSLRDRVGEKLFF. DNA of the CDR3: TGTGCCAGCAGCTTAAGGGACAGGGTTGGTGAAAAACTGTTTTTT.

The genes are TRBV19 and TRBJ2-6, with unresolved D. V lost 7 bases to trimming and J lost 1 base, with 11 bases between them. Germline CDR1 reads LNHDA; CDR2 reads SQIVND (reference sequence). The CDR3 has 15 residues. The CDR3 sequence is CASTPGGSGANVLTF. DNA for the CDR3: TGTGCCAGTACCCCAGGCGGATCTGGGGCCAACGTCCTGACTTTC.

This sequence joins TRBV6-1 and TRBJ2-7; TRBD1 agrees at 7 bases. Trimming cost V 6 bases and J 0 bases; bases outside gene matches: 2. The CDR3 runs to 13 residues. Germline CDR1 MNHNS, CDR2 SASEGT. As DNA, the CDR3 is TGTGCCAGCAGATGGGACAGCTCCTACGAGCAGTACTTC. It codes for CASRWDSSYEQYF.

The V and J genes are TRBV5-4 and TRBJ2-7; 10 bases fit TRBD2. The CDR3 consists of 14 residues. Trimming at V came to 1 base and at J to 5 bases, leaving 3 bases not matched to a gene. Per germline, CDR1 SGHNT and CDR2 YYREEE (reference sequence). The CDR3 is CASSLRLAGDEQYF. The CDR3 bases are TGTGCCAGCAGCTTGAGGCTAGCGGGAGACGAGCAGTACTTC.

The chain combines TRBV5-1 with TRBJ2-5, with a weak D call TRBD2 (5 bases). Between the trimmed V and J ends, which lost 3 bases and 4 bases, there was a span of 16 bases. Germline V CDR1 and CDR2: SGHRS, YFSETQ. The CDR3 covers 15 residues. The CDR3 region is CASSWSPGMGETQYF. CDR3 nucleotide sequence: TGCGCCAGCAGCTGGAGTCCCGGGATGGGAGAGACCCAGTACTTC.